A single sample gave rise to the 2 T cell receptor beta chains below, sequenced in a study of blood T cell dynamics during melanoma immunotherapy. Some clones are missing from TCRdb's copy, which holds only in-frame ones; the method was immunoSEQ multiplex PCR. Among around 12,000 clones, around 85% were seen once, and the ten largest hold 9%. Time point described: pre-treatment baseline. The specimen comprised blood, sampled from a patient treated with checkpoint blockade. These receptors all come from a human donor with melanoma.

The V call is TRBV6-6, the J call TRBJ1-3; D remains ambiguous. Per the germline V gene, CDR1 is MNHNY and CDR2 is SVGAGI (reference sequence). The CDR3 is 14 amino acids. V gave up 6 bases and J gave up 0 bases, with 9 bases separating them. CDR3 amino acids: CASRSYSSGNTIYF. CDR3 coding DNA: TGTGCCAGCAGGTCCTACTCCTCTGGAAACACCATATATTTT.

The chain links TRBV10-3 to TRBJ2-3, with 8 nucleotides matching TRBD2. This CDR3 spans 15 amino acids. After removal of 2 bases from V and 3 bases from J, the junction contained 4 bases not matched to a gene. The V gene's germline CDR1 is ENHRY and CDR2 SYGVKD. As DNA, the CDR3 is TGTGCCATCAGTGAGACGGGGGGGTGGACAGATACGCAGTATTTT. Encoded protein: CAISETGGWTDTQYF.